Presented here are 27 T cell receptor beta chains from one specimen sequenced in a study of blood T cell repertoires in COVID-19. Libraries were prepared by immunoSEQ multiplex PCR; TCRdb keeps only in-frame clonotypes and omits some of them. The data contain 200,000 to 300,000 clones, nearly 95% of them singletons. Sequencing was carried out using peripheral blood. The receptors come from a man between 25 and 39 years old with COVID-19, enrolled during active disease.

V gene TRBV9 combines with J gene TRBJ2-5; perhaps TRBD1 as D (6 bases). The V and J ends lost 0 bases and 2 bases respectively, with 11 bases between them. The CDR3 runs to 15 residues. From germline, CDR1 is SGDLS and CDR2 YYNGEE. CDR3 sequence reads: CASSVGDNRQETQYF. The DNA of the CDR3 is TGTGCCAGCAGCGTAGGGGACAACCGGCAAGAGACCCAGTACTTC. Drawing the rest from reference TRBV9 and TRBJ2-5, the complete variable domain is DSGVTQTPKHLITATGQRVTLRCSPRSGDLSVYWYQQSLDQGLQFLIQYYNGEERAKGNILERFSAQQFPDLHSELNLSSLELGDSALYFCASSVGDNRQETQYFGPGTRLLVL.

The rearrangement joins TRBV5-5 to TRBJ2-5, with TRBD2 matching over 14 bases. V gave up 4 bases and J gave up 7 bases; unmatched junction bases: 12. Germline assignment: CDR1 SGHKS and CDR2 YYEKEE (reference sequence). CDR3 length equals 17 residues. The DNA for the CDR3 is TGTGCCAGCAGCCCCCGCCCCGGGACTAGCGGGGGTGGGACCCAGTACTTC. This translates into CASSPRPGTSGGGTQYF.

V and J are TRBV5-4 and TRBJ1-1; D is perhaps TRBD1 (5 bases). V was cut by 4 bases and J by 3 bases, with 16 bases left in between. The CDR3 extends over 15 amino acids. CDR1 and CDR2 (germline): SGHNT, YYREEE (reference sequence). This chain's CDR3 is CASSPWVGEHTEAFF. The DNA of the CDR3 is TGTGCCAGCAGCCCCTGGGTAGGGGAACACACTGAAGCTTTCTTT.

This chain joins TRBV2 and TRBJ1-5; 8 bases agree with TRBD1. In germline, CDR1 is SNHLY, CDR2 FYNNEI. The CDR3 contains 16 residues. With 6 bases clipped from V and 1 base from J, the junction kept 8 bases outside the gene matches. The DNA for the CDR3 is TGTGCCAGCAGGAGGACAGGGCCCCTGAGCAATCAGCCCCAGCATTTT. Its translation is CASRRTGPLSNQPQHF.

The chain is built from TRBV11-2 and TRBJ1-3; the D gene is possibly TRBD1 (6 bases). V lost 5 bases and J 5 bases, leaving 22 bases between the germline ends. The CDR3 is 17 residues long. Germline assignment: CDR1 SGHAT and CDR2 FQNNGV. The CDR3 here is CASSRRDTSPSRNTIYF. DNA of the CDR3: TGTGCCAGCAGCCGCCGGGACACAAGCCCGTCGAGAAACACCATATATTTT.

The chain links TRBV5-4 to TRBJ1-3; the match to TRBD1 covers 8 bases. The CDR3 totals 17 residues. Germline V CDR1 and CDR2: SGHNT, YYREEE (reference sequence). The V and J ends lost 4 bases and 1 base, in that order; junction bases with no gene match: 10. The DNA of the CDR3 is TGTGCCAGCAGCAACCGTGACAGGGGCCCATCTGGAAACACCATATATTTT. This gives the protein CASSNRDRGPSGNTIYF.

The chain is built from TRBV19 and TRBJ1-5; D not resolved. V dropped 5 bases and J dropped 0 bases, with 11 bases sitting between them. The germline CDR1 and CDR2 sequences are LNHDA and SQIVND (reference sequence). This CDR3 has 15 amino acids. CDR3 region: CASSGPAVSNQPQHF. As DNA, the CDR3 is TGTGCCAGTAGTGGCCCGGCGGTTAGCAATCAGCCCCAGCATTTT.

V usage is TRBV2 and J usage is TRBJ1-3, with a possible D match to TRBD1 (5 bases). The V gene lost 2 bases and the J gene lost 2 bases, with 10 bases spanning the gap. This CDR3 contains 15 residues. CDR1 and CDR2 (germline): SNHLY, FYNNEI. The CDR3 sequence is CASSEITGTGNTIYF. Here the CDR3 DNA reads TGTGCCAGCAGTGAAATTACAGGAACTGGAAACACCATATATTTT.

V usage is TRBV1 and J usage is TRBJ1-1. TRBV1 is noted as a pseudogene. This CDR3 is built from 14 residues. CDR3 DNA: TGCACCAGCAGCCGATGGAGGGAGGGCACTGAAGCTTTCTTT. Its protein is CTSSRWREGTEAFF.

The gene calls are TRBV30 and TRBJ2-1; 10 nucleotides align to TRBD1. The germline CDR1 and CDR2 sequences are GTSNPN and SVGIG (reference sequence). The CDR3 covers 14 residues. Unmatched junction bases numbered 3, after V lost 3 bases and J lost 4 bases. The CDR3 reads CAWRWTGGYNEQFF. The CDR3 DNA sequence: TGTGCCTGGAGATGGACAGGGGGTTACAATGAGCAGTTCTTC.

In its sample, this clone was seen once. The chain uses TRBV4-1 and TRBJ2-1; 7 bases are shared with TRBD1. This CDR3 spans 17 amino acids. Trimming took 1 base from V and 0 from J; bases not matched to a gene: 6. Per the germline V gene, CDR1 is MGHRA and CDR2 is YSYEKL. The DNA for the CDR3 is TGCGCCAGCAGCCAAGGACAGGGCAGCCGCTCCTACAATGAGCAGTTCTTC. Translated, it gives CASSQGQGSRSYNEQFF.

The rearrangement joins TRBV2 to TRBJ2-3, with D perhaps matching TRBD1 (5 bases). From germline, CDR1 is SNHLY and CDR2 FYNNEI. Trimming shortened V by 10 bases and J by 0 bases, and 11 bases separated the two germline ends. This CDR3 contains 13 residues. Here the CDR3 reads CANGQPSTDTQYF. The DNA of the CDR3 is TGTGCCAACGGACAACCTAGCACAGATACGCAGTATTTT.

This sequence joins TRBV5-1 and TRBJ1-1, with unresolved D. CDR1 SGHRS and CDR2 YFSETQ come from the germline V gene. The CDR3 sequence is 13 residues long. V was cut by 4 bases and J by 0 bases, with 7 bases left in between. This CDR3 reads CASSIDMNTEAFF. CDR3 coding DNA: TGCGCCAGCAGCATTGACATGAACACTGAAGCTTTCTTT.

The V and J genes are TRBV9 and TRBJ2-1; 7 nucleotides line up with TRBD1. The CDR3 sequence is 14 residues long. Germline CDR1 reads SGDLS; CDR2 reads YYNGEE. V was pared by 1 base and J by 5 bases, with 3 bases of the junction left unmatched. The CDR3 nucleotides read TGTGCCAGCAGCGTAAGGGGGCCCGACAATGAGCAGTTCTTC. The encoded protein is CASSVRGPDNEQFF.

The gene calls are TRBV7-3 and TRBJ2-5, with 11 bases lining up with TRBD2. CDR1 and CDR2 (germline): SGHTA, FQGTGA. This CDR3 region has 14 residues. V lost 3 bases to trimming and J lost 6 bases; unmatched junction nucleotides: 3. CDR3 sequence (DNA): TGTGCCAGCAGCTTTAGCGGGGGGGCTAAGACCCAGTACTTC. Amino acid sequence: CASSFSGGAKTQYF.

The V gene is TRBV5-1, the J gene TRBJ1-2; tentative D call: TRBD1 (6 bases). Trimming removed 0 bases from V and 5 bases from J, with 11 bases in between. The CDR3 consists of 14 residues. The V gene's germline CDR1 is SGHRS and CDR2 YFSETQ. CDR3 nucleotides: TGCGCCAGCAGCTTGGCCCTTACAGGGTATGGCTACACCTTC. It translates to CASSLALTGYGYTF. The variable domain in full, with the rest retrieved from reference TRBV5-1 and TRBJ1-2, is KAGVTQTPRYLIKTRGQQVTLSCSPISGHRSVSWYQQTPGQGLQFLFEYFSETQRNKGNFPGRFSGRQFSNSRSEMNVSTLELGDSALYLCASSLALTGYGYTFGSGTRLTVV.

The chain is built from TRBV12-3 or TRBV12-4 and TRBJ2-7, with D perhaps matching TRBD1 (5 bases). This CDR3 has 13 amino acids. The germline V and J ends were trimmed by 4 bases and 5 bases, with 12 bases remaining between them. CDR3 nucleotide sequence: TGTGCCAGCAGTTCGTCAGGGCTCAACGAGCAGTACTTC. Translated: CASSSSGLNEQYF.

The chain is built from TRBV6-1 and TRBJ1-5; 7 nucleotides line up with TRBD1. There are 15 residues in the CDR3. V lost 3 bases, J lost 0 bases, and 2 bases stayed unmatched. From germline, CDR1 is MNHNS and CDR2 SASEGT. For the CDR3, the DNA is TGTGCCAGCAGTGAGCAGGGGGTTAGCAATCAGCCCCAGCATTTT. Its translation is CASSEQGVSNQPQHF.

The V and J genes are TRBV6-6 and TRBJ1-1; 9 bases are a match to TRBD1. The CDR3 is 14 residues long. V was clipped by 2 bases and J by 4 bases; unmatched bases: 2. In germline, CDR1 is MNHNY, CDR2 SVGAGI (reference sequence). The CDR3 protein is CASSYRTGATEAFF. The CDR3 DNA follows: TGTGCCAGCAGTTACCGGACAGGGGCCACTGAAGCTTTCTTT.

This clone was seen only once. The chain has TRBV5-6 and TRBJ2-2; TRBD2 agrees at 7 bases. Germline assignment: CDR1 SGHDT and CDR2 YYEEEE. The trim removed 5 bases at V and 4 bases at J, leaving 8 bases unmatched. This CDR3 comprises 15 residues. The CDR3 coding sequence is TGTGCCAGCAGTTCAGGAGGACTAGGCACCGGGGAGCTGTTTTTT. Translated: CASSSGGLGTGELFF.

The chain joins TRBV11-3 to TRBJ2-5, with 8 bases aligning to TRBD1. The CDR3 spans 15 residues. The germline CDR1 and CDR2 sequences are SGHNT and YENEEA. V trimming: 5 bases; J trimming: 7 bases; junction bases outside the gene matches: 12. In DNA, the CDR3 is TGTGCCAGCAGCAAAACAGGGGGTGCCCTCGGGACCCAGTACTTC. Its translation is CASSKTGGALGTQYF.

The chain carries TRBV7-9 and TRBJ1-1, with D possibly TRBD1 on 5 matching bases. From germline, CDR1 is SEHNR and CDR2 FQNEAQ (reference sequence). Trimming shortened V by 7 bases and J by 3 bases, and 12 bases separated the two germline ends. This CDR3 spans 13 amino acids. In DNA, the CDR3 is TGTGCCAGCATATTGGGGGGAGACACTGAAGCTTTCTTT. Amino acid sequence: CASILGGDTEAFF.

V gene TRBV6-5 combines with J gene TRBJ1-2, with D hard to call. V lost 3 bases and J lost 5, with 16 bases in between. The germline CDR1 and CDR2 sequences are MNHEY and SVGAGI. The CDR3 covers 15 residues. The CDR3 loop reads CASSYTVTEVYGYTF. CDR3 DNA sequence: TGTGCCAGCAGTTATACTGTCACTGAGGTGTATGGCTACACCTTC.

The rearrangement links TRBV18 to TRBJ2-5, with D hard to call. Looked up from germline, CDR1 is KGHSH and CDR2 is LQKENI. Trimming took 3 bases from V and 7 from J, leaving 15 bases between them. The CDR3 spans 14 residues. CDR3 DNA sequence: TGTGCCAGCTCACCCCCGGCGGTGGTGGGGACCCAGTACTTC. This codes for CASSPPAVVGTQYF.

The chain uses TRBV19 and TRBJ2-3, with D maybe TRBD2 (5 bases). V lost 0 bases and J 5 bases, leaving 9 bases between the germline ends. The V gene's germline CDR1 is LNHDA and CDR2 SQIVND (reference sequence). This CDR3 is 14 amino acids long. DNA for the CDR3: TGTGCCAGTAGTATAGATAGAGGGCAAGATACGCAGTATTTT. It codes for CASSIDRGQDTQYF. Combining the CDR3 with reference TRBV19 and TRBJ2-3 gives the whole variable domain DGGITQSPKYLFRKEGQNVTLSCEQNLNHDAMYWYRQDPGQGLRLIYYSQIVNDFQKGDIAEGYSVSREKKESFPLTVTSAQKNPTAFYLCASSIDRGQDTQYFGPGTRLTVL.

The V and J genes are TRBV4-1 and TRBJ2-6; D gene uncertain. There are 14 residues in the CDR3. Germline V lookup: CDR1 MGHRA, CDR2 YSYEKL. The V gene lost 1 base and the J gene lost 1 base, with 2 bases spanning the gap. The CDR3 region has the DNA TGCGCCAGCAGCCAAGCGTCTGGGGCCAACGTCCTGACTTTC. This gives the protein CASSQASGANVLTF.

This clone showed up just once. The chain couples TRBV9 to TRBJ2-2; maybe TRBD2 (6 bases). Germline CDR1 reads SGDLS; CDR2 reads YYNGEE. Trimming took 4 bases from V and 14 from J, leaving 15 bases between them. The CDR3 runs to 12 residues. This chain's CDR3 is CASSRSTGTLFF. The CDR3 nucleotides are TGTGCCAGCAGCAGATCCACCGGGACTCTGTTTTTT.